This TCR beta chain was profiled in a study of preoperative IRX-2 immunotherapy in early breast cancer. Treatment noted: preoperative locoregional IRX-2 cytokine immunotherapy. This phase Ib study tested locoregional IRX-2 cytokine immunotherapy given before surgery. This table comes from immunoSEQ multiplex PCR, and its TCRdb copy is limited to in-frame clones, with some not included. The data show about 26,000 clones, approximately 78% seen once. The germline V gene encodes CDR1 SGHNT and CDR2 YENEEA. The CDR3 sequence is 14 residues long. The trim removed 7 bases at V and 4 bases at J, leaving 7 bases unmatched.

This chain joins TRBV11-3 and TRBJ2-7; TRBD1 aligns across 10 bases. This sequence originates from a human donor with breast cancer. The sample was lymph node tissue, taken after IRX-2 immunotherapy. The CDR3 coding sequence is TGTGCCAGCACTTCGACAGGGGGCTCATACGAGCAGTACTTC. It specifies CASTSTGGSYEQYF.